Detailed here is one T cell receptor (beta chain). Its binding antigen is unknown. Per-base quality was not reported, and no clone a single base away is much larger than it. In the germline V gene, CDR1 corresponds to MNHEY and CDR2 to SVGAGI. V gives up 6 bases and J gives up 16 bases, and the segment between their germline ends measures 28 bases. The CDR3 measures 15 amino acids from cysteine to phenylalanine. Of all the DNA, just the CDR3 is kept, 45 bases in frame from base 1. The sample is drawn from a study of T cell responses to AZD1222 COVID-19 vaccine (dated by TCRdb to the early 2020s). A note on the overall study: AZD1222 recipients with second doses at about 4 weeks or about 12 weeks were pooled, because spike-specific TCR depth and breadth did not differ between schedules. TCR sequencing covered some 250 trial participants: around 210 given two doses of AZD1222 and some 25 given two doses of MenACWY control vaccine. Trial participants were enrolled by age into 18-55, 56-69 and 70-plus year subgroups, with around 150, 28 and 57 TCR-sequenced participants respectively. What the authors observed across the whole study: Vaccine-associated CD4 TCRs spanned the whole spike protein, with dominant responses in regions 160-218 and 743-854. Because no day 14 peak-response samples were available, repertoires were characterized only after the peak T cell response. Reportedly, close to half of the unique spike-specific TCRs recognized epitopes lying outside the regions that are mutated in the B.1.351 and B.1.1.7 variants. A significant rise in spike-specific TCR breadth and depth was observed after two AZD1222 doses relative to day 0 and relative to MenACWY recipients. Participants were mostly white British, with more females than males. The authors suggested clonal diversity may have been underestimated. In the small 56-69-year group, the increase in depth fell short of significance, most likely because of low power. Only five to seven AZD1222 recipients were SARS-CoV-2 seropositive at baseline, limiting conclusions about previously exposed vaccinees.

The CDR3 regions of human TCRbeta chains were subjected to immunosequencing. The original methods were these. TCRs in the repertoires were compared against a reference library of SARS-CoV-2-specific TCRs that had been generated with the MIRA antigen-specificity platform. Breadth was defined as the fraction of unique TCRs that were SARS-CoV-2-associated. Depth was defined as the fraction of total T cells that were SARS-CoV-2-associated. Using the MIRA data, each spike-specific TCR was assigned both to the spike region to which the TCR was reactive and to a CD4 or CD8 class. Log10-transformed breadth and depth values were compared by one-way ANOVA with Sidak's multiple comparisons tests. TCRdb limited this immuneACCESS table to in-frame rearrangements with V and J called. A share of clones is missing; checked studies link under half to unresolved V genes, and the rest is unexplained. V, J and clone size were drawn from that table, and D and trimming were deduced from the DNA. This sample lists 120,000 to 150,000 clones; about 93% were detected once. The top ten hold 1.5% to 2% of the sample.

The time point label on this specimen signifies: baseline before first vaccination. Vaccinee samples came from UK trials COV001 and COV002, including a single-blind randomized controlled phase 2/3 trial of AZD1222 (ChAdOx1 nCoV-19) in healthy adults. For TCRbeta chain sequencing, PBMC samples from trial participants were taken at day 0 and at day 28 after the second dose. The TCR comes from an adult in good health. The V and J segments used are TRBV6-5 and TRBJ1-5; the D segment cannot be called with confidence. The sequencing used peripheral blood, collected on day 0 of AZD1222 vaccination. The DNA sequence is given as TGTGCCAGCAGCTTAAAGGAACCCGGGCAGGCGAAGGTCCATTTT. Its protein product is CASSLKEPGQAKVHF.